One sample yielded the 30 T cell receptor beta chains listed below, sequenced in a study of blood T cell repertoires in COVID-19. Profiling relied on immunoSEQ multiplex PCR, and the TCRdb table lists in-frame clones only, not all of them. The sample has about 140,000 clones; 80% are singletons. Material for sequencing was peripheral blood. The receptors were sampled from a man between 65 and 85 years old who had recovered from COVID-19.

This sequence joins TRBV7-3 and TRBJ2-1; 10 bases fit TRBD2. V was clipped by 1 base and J by 5 bases; unmatched bases: 2. Germline V gene sequence: CDR1 SGHTA, CDR2 FQGTGA. This CDR3 comprises 15 residues. CDR3 sequence: CASSLNLAGDNEQFF. CDR3 bases: TGTGCCAGCAGCTTAAACCTAGCGGGAGACAATGAGCAGTTCTTC.

The chain links TRBV7-9 to TRBJ2-2; possibly TRBD2 for D (6 bases). The CDR3 contains 12 residues. Germline values: CDR1 SEHNR, CDR2 FQNEAQ (reference sequence). Trimming left V 11 bases short and J 5 bases short, with 12 bases between. CDR3 sequence reads: CAGRTGTGELFF. DNA of the CDR3: TGTGCCGGGAGGACGGGGACCGGGGAGCTGTTTTTT.

The rearrangement links TRBV9 to TRBJ2-7, with 9 bases lining up with TRBD2. The V gene end was trimmed by 4 bases and the J gene end by 0 bases; junction bases not matched to a gene: 11. In germline, CDR1 is SGDLS, CDR2 YYNGEE. The CDR3 contains 17 residues. The CDR3 sequence is CASSPGSAGGTSYEQYF. CDR3 coding DNA: TGTGCCAGCAGCCCAGGGAGTGCGGGAGGGACCTCCTACGAGCAGTACTTC.

The chain is built from TRBV5-4 and TRBJ1-1; 8 bases agree with TRBD1. Germline V gives CDR1 SGHNT, CDR2 YYREEE (reference sequence). The V gene end was trimmed by 4 bases and the J gene end by 4 bases; junction bases not matched to a gene: 6. This CDR3 spans 14 amino acids. The CDR3 region has the DNA TGTGCCAGCAGCCCTCGACAGGGGCTCACTGAAGCTTTCTTT. Translation gives CASSPRQGLTEAFF.

This rearrangement joins TRBV18 to TRBJ2-7; D call uncertain. Germline V gene data show CDR1 as KGHSH and CDR2 as LQKENI. The CDR3 runs to 11 residues. The germline V and J ends were trimmed by 5 bases and 3 bases, with 5 bases remaining between them. As DNA, the CDR3 is TGTGCCAGCTCAGACAACTACGAGCAGTACTTC. This encodes CASSDNYEQYF.

The CDR3 nucleotides are TGTGCCAGCTCACCGAGCGACAGGGAAGCTTTCTTT. Translation: CASSPSDREAFF. This chain uses TRBV18 with TRBJ1-1, with a weak D call TRBD1 (6 bases). The CDR3 sequence is 12 residues long. Germline-derived CDR1 and CDR2 are KGHSH and LQKENI. Trimming removed 3 bases from V and 8 bases from J, with 10 bases in between.

This clone occurred once. This rearrangement joins TRBV19 to TRBJ2-7; TRBD1 aligns across 10 bases. V shed 5 bases and J 2 bases; nucleotides not matched to a gene: 12. The germline V gene has CDR1 LNHDA and CDR2 SQIVND (reference sequence). The CDR3 totals 17 residues. CDR3 in amino acids: CASSPESAGTGAYEQYF. CDR3 sequence (DNA): TGTGCCAGTAGTCCCGAAAGCGCCGGGACAGGGGCCTACGAGCAGTACTTC.

V and J are TRBV19 and TRBJ2-1; 10 bases match TRBD2. The CDR3 extends over 15 amino acids. Per the germline V gene, CDR1 is LNHDA and CDR2 is SQIVND (reference sequence). Unmatched junction bases numbered 4, after V lost 1 base and J lost 7 bases. The CDR3 DNA reads TGTGCCAGTAGTATAGCCTTTAGCGGGAGGAATGAGCAGTTCTTC. Translated, it gives CASSIAFSGRNEQFF. Using reference TRBV19 and TRBJ2-1 for the parts outside the CDR3, the full variable domain is DGGITQSPKYLFRKEGQNVTLSCEQNLNHDAMYWYRQDPGQGLRLIYYSQIVNDFQKGDIAEGYSVSREKKESFPLTVTSAQKNPTAFYLCASSIAFSGRNEQFFGPGTRLTVL.

Here the CDR3 reads CASSVSGVVDEQFF. The CDR3 DNA is TGTGCCAGCAGTGTTAGCGGGGTAGTCGATGAGCAGTTCTTC. This sequence joins TRBV2 and TRBJ2-1; 8 bases match TRBD2. CDR3 size: 14 residues. Unmatched junction bases numbered 7, after V lost 4 bases and J lost 8 bases. From germline, CDR1 is SNHLY and CDR2 FYNNEI.

This rearrangement joins TRBV6-4 to TRBJ1-1, with 7 nucleotides matching TRBD1. Unmatched junction bases numbered 12, after V lost 2 bases and J lost 6 bases. Germline V gene lookup returns CDR1 MRHNA and CDR2 SNTAGT. This CDR3 region has 16 residues. The CDR3 reads CASSDGTGAIISEAFF. In nucleotides, the CDR3 is TGTGCCAGCAGTGACGGTACAGGGGCAATAATATCTGAAGCTTTCTTT.

The V call is TRBV29-1, the J call TRBJ2-7, with 9 bases fitting TRBD2. V was clipped by 2 bases and J by 2 bases; unmatched bases: 4. The CDR3 runs to 14 residues. Germline lookup yields CDR1 SQVTM and CDR2 ANQGSEA. The CDR3 spells CSVELAGVAYEQYF. CDR3 DNA sequence: TGCAGCGTTGAATTAGCGGGAGTCGCCTACGAGCAGTACTTC.

The rearrangement uses TRBV6-2 or TRBV6-3 and TRBJ2-6; 7 bases align to TRBD2. CDR3 length: 19 amino acids. Trimming took 0 bases from V and 5 from J; bases not matched to a gene: 13. Germline V gene lookup returns CDR1 MNHEY and CDR2 SVGEGT. This CDR3 is CASSYSINTGGPWANVLTF. The CDR3 DNA reads TGTGCCAGCAGTTACTCGATTAATACGGGAGGCCCCTGGGCCAACGTCCTGACTTTC.

The chain uses TRBV30 and TRBJ2-2, with D perhaps TRBD2 (6 bases). CDR3 length: 13 residues. The V gene lost 2 bases and the J gene lost 6 bases, with 10 bases spanning the gap. Looked up from germline, CDR1 is GTSNPN and CDR2 is SVGIG (reference sequence). The CDR3 nucleotides read TGTGCCTGGAGTTCTAGCGCCGCCGGGGAGCTGTTTTTT. Translated: CAWSSSAAGELFF.

This chain connects TRBV16 to TRBJ1-2, with 7 bases identical to TRBD1. The CDR3 is made up of 14 amino acids. The junction had 10 bases not matched to a gene; V was cut back by 7 bases and J by 5 bases. Germline V gene sequence: CDR1 KGHSY, CDR2 FQNENV. CDR3 protein: CASTLSPGGYGYTF. The CDR3, as DNA: TGTGCCAGCACCCTGAGCCCAGGGGGATATGGCTACACCTTC.

The V and J genes are TRBV5-6 and TRBJ1-1; D unresolved. Trimming cost V 5 bases and J 1 base, with 15 bases left between them. Germline lookup yields CDR1 SGHDT and CDR2 YYEEEE. The CDR3 is made up of 15 amino acids. The CDR3 DNA reads TGTGCCAGCAGTAACGGGCCGAGGGAGAACACTGAAGCTTTCTTT. As protein: CASSNGPRENTEAFF.

This clone was picked up many times. The V gene is TRBV6-2 or TRBV6-3, the J gene TRBJ2-1; D gene ambiguous. V gave up 1 base and J gave up 9 bases, with 4 bases separating them. Germline V gives CDR1 MNHEY, CDR2 SVGEGT. This CDR3 spans 11 amino acids. CDR3 loop: CASSYYSEQFF. The CDR3 coding sequence is TGTGCCAGCAGTTACTATAGTGAGCAGTTCTTC.

This clone was found many times. The CDR3 DNA follows: TGCGCCAGCAGCCAAGAGGCGACGGGAGATTCACCCCTCCACTTT. Its translation: CASSQEATGDSPLHF. This chain links TRBV4-1 with TRBJ1-6; D unresolved. The ends were cut back, 0 bases at V and 8 bases at J, with 11 bases in the middle. Looked up from germline, CDR1 is MGHRA and CDR2 is YSYEKL. There are 15 residues in the CDR3.

The chain employs TRBV30 and TRBJ2-2, with a weak D call TRBD2 (5 bases). Germline values: CDR1 GTSNPN, CDR2 SVGIG (reference sequence). The V end was cut by 3 bases, the J end by 0 bases, with 11 bases between. This CDR3 has 15 residues. The CDR3 is CAWRASGPNTGELFF. The CDR3 DNA reads as TGTGCCTGGAGGGCCAGCGGCCCGAACACCGGGGAGCTGTTTTTT.

This sequence joins TRBV18 and TRBJ1-2, with D uncertain. CDR3 length equals 15 residues. The germline V and J ends were trimmed by 0 bases and 6 bases, with 14 bases remaining between them. Per the germline V gene, CDR1 is KGHSH and CDR2 is LQKENI. The CDR3 protein is CASSPPGDPSNGYTF. CDR3 sequence (DNA): TGTGCCAGCTCACCACCGGGAGATCCTTCTAATGGCTACACCTTC.

By frequency in the sample, this clone is medium-sized. The V call is TRBV30, the J call TRBJ1-2; D is ambiguous. This CDR3 is 11 amino acids long. CDR1 and CDR2 (germline): GTSNPN, SVGIG (reference sequence). Between the trimmed V and J ends, which lost 0 bases and 9 bases, there was a span of 8 bases. CDR3 sequence reads: CAWSVYGSYTF. The CDR3 DNA sequence: TGTGCCTGGAGTGTATACGGGAGCTACACCTTC. The full variable domain, its missing parts supplied by reference TRBV30 and TRBJ1-2, is SQTIHQWPATLVQPVGSPLSLECTVEGTSNPNLYWYRQAAGRGLQLLFYSVGIGQISSEVPQNLSASRPQDRQFILSSKKLLLSDSGFYLCAWSVYGSYTFGSGTRLTVV.

V and J are TRBV5-6 and TRBJ2-7; 7 nucleotides line up with TRBD2. The J segment lost 0 bases and the V segment lost 4 bases, leaving 10 bases of the junction unmatched. CDR3 length equals 16 residues. Germline CDR1 is SGHDT and CDR2 is YYEEEE. The CDR3: CASSRRGAGSSYEQYF. As DNA, the CDR3 is TGTGCCAGCAGCCGTCGTGGAGCGGGGAGCTCCTACGAGCAGTACTTC.

The chain has TRBV11-2 and TRBJ1-4; weak D call: TRBD1 (6 bases). The germline V and J ends were trimmed by 1 base and 4 bases, with 10 bases remaining between them. Per the germline V gene, CDR1 is SGHAT and CDR2 is FQNNGV. CDR3 length equals 15 residues. The CDR3 bases are TGTGCCAGCAGCTTAGGGGGGCCCGGTAATGAAAAACTGTTTTTT. Translating gives CASSLGGPGNEKLFF.

The rearrangement links TRBV6-4 to TRBJ2-1; D ambiguous. Between the trimmed V and J ends, which lost 3 bases and 2 bases, there was a span of 11 bases. Looked up from germline, CDR1 is MRHNA and CDR2 is SNTAGT. The length of the CDR3 is 15 residues. DNA for the CDR3: TGTGCCAGCAGTGAATCGAGGTCCCCCTACAATGAGCAGTTCTTC. Protein sequence: CASSESRSPYNEQFF.

This clone showed up just once. The chain couples TRBV7-9 to TRBJ2-1, with 13 bases fitting TRBD2. Germline-derived CDR1 and CDR2 are SEHNR and FQNEAQ (reference sequence). The junction had 0 bases not matched to a gene; V was cut back by 0 bases and J by 7 bases. CDR3 size: 15 residues. This CDR3 is CASSLAGLAGNEQFF. CDR3 nucleotides: TGTGCCAGCAGCTTAGCGGGACTAGCGGGAAATGAGCAGTTCTTC.

The gene calls are TRBV27 and TRBJ1-1; D possibly corresponds to TRBD1 (5 bases). Trimming took 7 bases from V and 5 from J, leaving 29 bases between them. CDR1 is MNHEY, CDR2 SMNVEV, per germline (reference sequence). The CDR3 runs to 18 residues. The DNA for the CDR3 is TGTGCCAGCATCATATTCTCGGGCCCGGGGGGGGGAGTAACTGAAGCTTTCTTT. It translates to CASIIFSGPGGGVTEAFF.

The chain couples TRBV7-8 to TRBJ2-1; D gene unclear. Between the trimmed V and J ends, which lost 5 bases and 7 bases, there was a span of 12 bases. The CDR3 is made up of 13 amino acids. The germline V gene has CDR1 SGHVS and CDR2 FQNEAQ. CDR3 sequence: CASSAIIGNEQFF. In nucleotides, the CDR3 is TGTGCCAGCAGCGCAATCATCGGGAATGAGCAGTTCTTC.

V gene TRBV5-1 combines with J gene TRBJ1-6; TRBD1 aligns across 7 bases. With V trimmed by 7 bases and J by 5 bases, 3 bases remained unmatched. CDR3 length: 13 amino acids. Germline values: CDR1 SGHRS, CDR2 YFSETQ. Written as DNA, the CDR3 is TGCGCCAGCGCAGGGACAGATAATTCACCCCTCCACTTT. This translates into CASAGTDNSPLHF.

This clone was seen more than once but under ten times. This chain joins TRBV5-1 and TRBJ1-6, with 8 nucleotides matching TRBD1. The V and J ends lost 4 bases and 7 bases, in that order; junction bases with no gene match: 7. CDR3 size: 15 residues. The V gene's germline CDR1 is SGHRS and CDR2 YFSETQ. As DNA, the CDR3 is TGCGCCAGCAGCCCCACACGACAGGGGAATTCACCCCTCCACTTT. Translating it yields CASSPTRQGNSPLHF. Looking up the rest from reference TRBV5-1 and TRBJ1-6 gives the full variable domain: KAGVTQTPRYLIKTRGQQVTLSCSPISGHRSVSWYQQTPGQGLQFLFEYFSETQRNKGNFPGRFSGRQFSNSRSEMNVSTLELGDSALYLCASSPTRQGNSPLHFGNGTRLTVT.

V is TRBV10-1 and J is TRBJ2-2, with 7 positions matching TRBD2. The CDR3 sequence is 13 residues long. CDR1 and CDR2 (germline): WNHNN, SYGVQD (reference sequence). J was trimmed by 5 bases and V by 4 bases; bases with no gene match: 1. The CDR3 DNA reads as TGCGCCAGCAGTGTGGGGGGGACCGGGGAGCTGTTTTTT. Amino acids: CASSVGGTGELFF.

This clone was picked up a small number of times. The chain combines TRBV5-1 with TRBJ2-1; D perhaps matches TRBD2 (5 bases). The V and J ends lost 3 bases and 7 bases respectively, with 8 bases between them. The CDR3 extends over 12 amino acids. Germline V gives CDR1 SGHRS, CDR2 YFSETQ. The CDR3 loop is CASSSRRNEQFF. The DNA of the CDR3 is TGCGCCAGCAGCTCACGGAGGAATGAGCAGTTCTTC.